The source of this T cell receptor beta chain is a study of cytomegalovirus exposure and HLA in healthy donors (TCRdb year 2017). For the wider study: In an earlier analysis of 587 of the donors, 276 Gb of sequence data and 90 million to 120 million unique TCR beta sequences from 150 million to 200 million T cells were reported. The number of donors typed differed by locus, with 629-630 for A, B, C, DRB1 and DQB1, around 520 for DQA1, under 610 for DPA1, and 450 to 480 for DPB1. Genome-wide SNP genotypes for about 65% of the 666 donors were used in a later genetic analysis, which treated that subset as a discovery cohort. In addition to the first cohort of several hundred subjects, a separate validation cohort of approximately 110 different subjects was used. The study combined high-throughput TCR immunosequencing, statistical association of individual TCRs with disease status, and machine learning to predict cytomegalovirus infection status. Roughly 300 gigabases of sequencing data and around 85 million unique TCR sequences made up an early release that covered approximately 620 HLA-typed donors. The later analysis used no new phenotypic data to find candidate immune exposures, relying instead on TCR beta sequences and their occurrence across donors. The T cell repertoires of roughly 660 subjects were profiled by immunosequencing and related to cytomegalovirus serostatus. Donor age, sex, ethnicity and CMV serostatus were compiled alongside the repertoire data. Because of strong linkage in the cohort, a handful of DR-DQ haplotypes were treated as single units for association and clustering. The study was designed to test whether signatures of past pathogen exposure could be identified by cataloging public T cell receptors. An earlier analysis of 500 to 650 of the donors applied high-throughput TCR beta sequencing to assess whether each TCR beta V gene segment acted as functional or pseudogenic. HLA typing covered class I and class II loci at four-digit resolution. Of the roughly 400 genotyped donors, approximately 82% fell in the genetic ancestry cluster associated with self-reported Caucasian donors. All discovery cohort repertoires had been generated using a single sequencing platform. A later analysis re-examined previously published TCR beta repertoires from 500 to 700 donors and added high-resolution HLA genotyping to investigate patterns of TCR occurrence. Across 398 genotyped donors of the cohort, an average of roughly 250,000 unique TCR beta nucleotide sequences per donor were sequenced, and roughly 17% of those sequences were non-productive.

There are 15 amino acids in the CDR3, from cysteine to phenylalanine inclusive. Here the CDR3 DNA is all that survives: 45 bases in frame from base 1. In the germline V gene, CDR1 corresponds to MGHRA and CDR2 to YSYEKL. From V the trimming removes 0 bases and from J it removes 7 bases, while the gene matches leave 6 bases of the junction unaccounted for. Points on this clone: Its antigen remains undetermined. No base quality information exists; no much larger clone differs at one position.

The library was generated by the immunoSEQ multiplex PCR assay. A mixture of 60 forward primers for TCR Vbeta segments and 13 reverse primers for TCR Jbeta segments was used in the multiplex PCR. The CDR3 region of rearranged TCR beta genes was amplified from genomic DNA with a multiplex PCR assay. The amplified TCR beta libraries were sequenced on the Illumina HiSeq System as 87-base-pair reads. In the authors' own workflow: Across the roughly 700 repertoires, a later analysis counted 75 million to 90 million unique TCR beta chains, 8.5 million to 12 million of which were shared by at least two donors. Raw reads were error-corrected and collapsed into unique sequences with a nearest-neighbor algorithm that merged closely related sequences to remove PCR and sequencing errors. Alignment of CDR3 sequences to IMGT reference sequences was used to assign V, D and J gene segments. For a sequence to be retained, a match of at least six nucleotides was required to both a V gene segment and a J gene segment. Rearrangements were called productive when the CDR3 lacked stop codons and stayed in frame with V and J; all others were non-productive. CDR3 was defined by IMGT convention, running from the second conserved V-encoded cysteine to the conserved J-encoded phenylalanine. The earlier analysis of about 530 of the donors excluded any sequence lacking an unambiguous match to a single V gene segment. In an earlier analysis of approximately 550 of the donors, V segments were called functional above 56.7% productive rearrangements and were called segregating when the between-donor standard deviation exceeded 5%. A statistical classification framework was developed to diagnose cytomegalovirus status using the catalog of TCR beta chain sequences. V and J gene assignment, in a later analysis, came from comparing TCR nucleotide sequences with IMGT/GENE-DB human TR gene sequences. Using the TCRdist pipeline, a later analysis assigned CDR3 sequences along with most-parsimonious VDJ recombination scenarios. In a later analysis, each TCR beta chain was defined by its CDR3 amino acid sequence together with its V-gene family, and reads lacking a unique V-gene family were excluded. A later analysis removed 550 to 700 highly shared, low-generation-probability nucleotide sequences to deal with suspected cross-contamination and a sequencing artifact. A later analysis calculated a clonal expansion index for each public chain from normalized within-repertoire ranks of inferred template counts. In a later analysis, generation probabilities were computed using a VDJ recombination model fitted to out-of-frame rearrangements, and the results were checked against IGoR. In a later analysis, hypergeometric tests were used to score TCR-TCR, TCR-HLA and TCR-CMV co-occurrence, with a repertoire-size bias correction applied to TCR pairs. To estimate false discovery rates, a later analysis permuted the HLA or CMV assignments 20 times. In a later analysis, co-occurring TCRs were grouped using DBSCAN, and TCRdist sequence similarity was added for clustering within HLA-allele-positive subsets. Repertoires with fewer than 30,000 or more than 120,000 public chains were left out of co-occurrence clustering, as were about five repertoires with anomalous nucleotide sharing. Imported from immuneACCESS, the table was reduced by TCRdb to in-frame sequences with V and J called. These copies leave out some clones; in studies compared against another copy, an unresolved V gene accounts for under half, and the cause of the remainder is not known. For V, J and clone size, that table is used; D and trimming come from the DNA. Present in this sample are about 270,000 clones, approximately 90% of which were seen just once. Roughly 4% of the sample comes from the top ten.

The cohort consisted of 666 healthy bone marrow donors. Cohort members were all nominally healthy when sampled, although unrecorded immune exposures were likely present. The donor was CMV seropositive and was included in the group of 270 or so seropositive cohort members. A peripheral blood sample was provided by each donor, and peripheral blood mononuclear cells were used for TCR beta sequencing. Genomic DNA was extracted from the blood cell samples with the Qiagen DNeasy Blood Extraction Kit. Overall results and qualifications from the work: An association between a missense DCLRE1C variant and V-gene and J-gene trimming of TCR beta chains was found in a later genetic analysis and replicated in an independent cohort. The cohort was sequenced for TCR beta chains only, and without alpha or paired-chain data the features that could be detected were limited. Some IMGT-functional V segments, including TRBV6-2 and TRBV6-3, could not be distinguished by the 87-base-pair reads and were therefore excluded. A few of the identified cytomegalovirus-associated TCR beta chains were confirmed in vitro to be specific for cytomegalovirus antigens. The presence/absence analyses assumed that sequencing depth was roughly uniform across donors, and that assumption may not be true. According to a later genetic analysis, donors in an Asian-associated ancestry cluster had fewer N-insertions in productive TCRs than the approximately 630-donor mean. CMV serostatus was the only immune exposure information available for the cohort. The sequencing pipeline was judged likely to have produced a cluster of highly shared sequence variants as a technical artifact. A later analysis found that TCR association rates varied across HLA loci, with DRB1 alleles showing the most associated TCRs and HLA-C alleles the fewest. A further reported finding was that TCR beta sequences accurately predicted the HLA-A and HLA-B alleles for most subjects in the first cohort. Correlated functional status among segregating V segments might be attributable to linkage disequilibrium, but an unknown experimental factor could not be ruled out. Most CMV-associated TCR beta chains appeared to be HLA-restricted in a later analysis, and the HLA associations seemed to be driven largely by CMV exposure. According to a later analysis, parvovirus B19, influenza, CMV and Epstein-Barr virus appeared linked to several top co-occurrence clusters. Because counts were too low, seventeen rarely observed V segments, including chromosome 9 orphons, were left out of the earlier analysis of a few hundred of the donors. When HLA alleles, especially DR and DQ, strongly co-occurred, TCR associations were difficult to assign to individual alleles. At a false discovery rate of 0.05, a later analysis linked some 18,000 TCR beta sequences to specific HLA alleles. While some public TCRs were present in many individuals, most TCR sequences turned up only very rarely across donors. HLA typing was unavailable for some donors at each locus, so association tests used only the typed subset. Cytomegalovirus status was reported to be diagnosed by the classifier with high specificity and sensitivity in both the original and validation cohorts. A total of 150 to 200 TCR beta chains were listed by the study as associated with cytomegalovirus. In a later analysis, HLA-associated TCR beta chains were found to be more clonally expanded and to have lower generation probabilities than equally common non-associated chains. An earlier analysis of around 500 of the donors showed that most TCR beta V segments appeared in productive rearrangements either about 87% or about 30% of the time, which broadly matched IMGT annotations. The authors suggested that the approach could potentially be extended to other disease states and immunological phenotypes.

The source is a man aged 35 to 55 in good health and CMV-seropositive. The sample consisted of PBMCs. This sequence uses TRBV4-1 and TRBJ2-4; TRBD2 lines up with 7 middle nucleotides. Read as DNA, the sequence is TGCGCCAGCAGCCAAGATCACGGGAGGCCCAACATTCAGTACTTC. It codes for CASSQDHGRPNIQYF.